The T cell receptor beta chain under discussion was sequenced for a study of cytomegalovirus exposure and HLA in healthy donors. Germline V CDR1 and CDR2: SGDLS, YYNGEE. Trimming shortened V by 0 bases and J by 4 bases, and 14 bases separated the two germline ends. This CDR3 comprises 16 residues. PCR was performed using 60 Vbeta and 13 Jbeta primers. Profiling relied on immunoSEQ multiplex PCR, and the TCRdb table lists in-frame clones only, not all of them. The profile shows 200,000 to 250,000 clones, under 70% of them singletons. This TCR was sampled from a man aged 35-49 years in good health and CMV-seropositive. Sequences were obtained from PBMCs. This chain joins TRBV9 and TRBJ2-1; D not resolved. The CDR3 protein is CASSVDVERSYNEQFF. In nucleotides, the CDR3 is TGTGCCAGCAGCGTAGACGTTGAACGGTCTTACAATGAGCAGTTCTTC. Filled out from reference TRBV9 and TRBJ2-1, the complete variable domain reads DSGVTQTPKHLITATGQRVTLRCSPRSGDLSVYWYQQSLDQGLQFLIQYYNGEERAKGNILERFSAQQFPDLHSELNLSSLELGDSALYFCASSVDVERSYNEQFFGPGTRLTVL.